Listed below are T cell receptor beta chains from one sample, sequenced in a study of cytomegalovirus exposure and HLA in healthy donors. The method was immunoSEQ multiplex PCR; TCRdb's version includes in-frame clones alone and lacks a portion of them. The sample has about 49,000 clones, approximately 95% seen once. Sequenced material: PBMCs. Every receptor here comes from a woman between 18 and 29 years old in good health and CMV-seropositive. CDR3s leave out the opening cysteine and the closing phenylalanine or tryptophan.

J gene,V gene,CDR3 protein
TRBJ1-1,TRBV7-2,ASSFSGNTEAF
TRBJ1-2,TRBV6-5,ASSYVGQGGYT
TRBJ2-7,TRBV4-2,ASSQAGPREQY
TRBJ1-5,TRBV27,ASRPDRNQPQH
TRBJ2-3,TRBV5-4,ASSFGTSGSVSDTQY
TRBJ2-7,TRBV7-8,ASSPTATDGFYEQY
TRBJ1-2,TRBV28,ASSLLNEDRKDGYT
TRBJ1-4,TRBV19,ASSMGQGFEKLF
TRBJ2-1,TRBV5-1,ASSLQGYEQF
TRBJ2-1,TRBV2,ASSEASSYNEQF
TRBJ1-2,TRBV19,ASSSLDRVDGYT
TRBJ2-3,TRBV29-1,SVRGLPSTDTQY
TRBJ2-3,TRBV29-1,SVTTGTGFADTQY
TRBJ1-2,TRBV15,ATSRGSGVDSYGYT
TRBJ1-1,TRBV4-1,ASSQGKNTEAF
TRBJ2-5,TRBV30,AWSVKGQETQY
TRBJ1-2,TRBV11-2,ASSLEGGHNYGYT
TRBJ2-7,TRBV27,ASSLRGRTSGGDEQY
TRBJ2-5,TRBV5-1,ASDTGISIQETQY
TRBJ2-7,TRBV27,ASSPLLGGGYEQY
TRBJ1-6,TRBV27,ASSDRDRVNSPLH
TRBJ2-3,TRBV5-4,ASSLDGTSTDTQY
TRBJ1-1,TRBV11-2,ASSVDRNTEAF
TRBJ2-7,TRBV5-1,ASSLVGLFQGGETYEQY
TRBJ1-1,TRBV19,ASSIGREDTEAF
TRBJ2-7,TRBV6-5,ASSYSVEAAYEQY
TRBJ2-4,TRBV29-1,SVLRPSGRENIQY
TRBJ1-1,TRBV27,ASSSLMGGRTEAF
TRBJ1-1,TRBV18,ASSRFGTGVSMNTEAF
TRBJ2-4,TRBV14,ASSQALAGLAKNIQY
TRBJ1-3,TRBV4-1,ASSQVSSLSTIY
TRBJ1-6,TRBV27,ASSFGDTRNSPLH
TRBJ1-3,TRBV5-1,ASSLVGGASFSGNTIY
TRBJ1-2,TRBV30,AWATGVSYGYT
TRBJ2-6,TRBV11-3,ASSFGGSGANVLT
TRBJ2-2,TRBV19,ASRGQGPNTGELF
TRBJ2-1,TRBV29-1,SVEHRPYNEQF
TRBJ2-1,TRBV2,ARGYGNEQF
TRBJ2-7,TRBV19,ASSFRQGKSPYEQY
TRBJ1-2,TRBV5-1,ASSLAWGSPYDGYT
TRBJ1-4,TRBV6-1,ASSPPTRVSEKLF
TRBJ1-4,TRBV5-1,ASSLNTGDEKLF
TRBJ2-1,TRBV14,ASSLERGSYNEQF
TRBJ2-3,TRBV27,ASSLSESTDTQY
TRBJ1-1,TRBV21-1,ASRLGGGALMAEAF